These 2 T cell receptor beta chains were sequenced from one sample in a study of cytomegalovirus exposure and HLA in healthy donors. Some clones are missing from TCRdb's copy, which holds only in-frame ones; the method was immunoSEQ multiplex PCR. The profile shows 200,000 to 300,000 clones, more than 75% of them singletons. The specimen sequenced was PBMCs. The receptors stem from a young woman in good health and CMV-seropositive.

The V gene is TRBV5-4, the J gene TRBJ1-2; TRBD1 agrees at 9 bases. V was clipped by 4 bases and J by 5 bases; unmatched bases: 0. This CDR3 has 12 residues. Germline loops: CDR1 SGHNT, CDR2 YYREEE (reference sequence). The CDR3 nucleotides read TGTGCCAGCAGCGGGACAGGGTATGGCTACACCTTC. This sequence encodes CASSGTGYGYTF.

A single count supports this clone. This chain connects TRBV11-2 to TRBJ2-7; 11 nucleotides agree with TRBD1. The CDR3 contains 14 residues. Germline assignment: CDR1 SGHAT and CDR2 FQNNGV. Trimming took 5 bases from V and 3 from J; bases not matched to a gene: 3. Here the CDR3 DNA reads TGTGCCAGCAGCCCCGGGACAGGGGGCTACGAGCAGTACTTC. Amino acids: CASSPGTGGYEQYF.